The rows below give T cell receptor beta chains drawn from one sample of a study of a mutant IDH1 vaccine in newly diagnosed glioma. Some clones are missing from TCRdb's copy, which holds only in-frame ones; the method was immunoSEQ multiplex PCR. In the table there are over 55,000 clones, under 85% of which are singletons. What these receptors recognize is not known. The material sequenced was PBMCs, taken from a glioma patient whose treatment included an IDH1 peptide vaccine. These receptors were obtained from a young man with glioma. CDR3s include the opening cysteine and the closing phenylalanine or tryptophan. The D gene is left open where the match is weak.

>TRBJ1-1|15|TRBV23-1|TRBD1
CASSPEGTGGNEAFF
TGCGCCAGCAGTCCCGAAGGGACAGGGGGCAATGAAGCTTTCTTT
>TRBJ1-4|14|TRBV30|NA
CAWSSTGRNEKLFF
TGTGCCTGGAGTTCGACAGGAAGAAATGAAAAACTGTTTTTT
>TRBJ2-5|15|TRBV6-5|NA
CASSRGRGYQETQYF
TGTGCCAGCAGTCGAGGGAGAGGGTACCAAGAGACCCAGTACTTC
>TRBJ2-2|16|TRBV7-9|NA
CASSLSRAAGTGELFF
TGTGCCAGCAGCTTAAGTCGCGCCGCTGGAACCGGGGAGCTGTTTTTT
>TRBJ1-5|14|TRBV6-5|TRBD1
CASSRTGDGQPQHF
TGTGCCAGCAGTCGGACAGGGGACGGTCAGCCCCAGCATTTT
>TRBJ2-7|13|TRBV28|NA
CASSLAQVHEQYF
TGTGCCAGCAGTTTAGCACAAGTCCACGAGCAGTACTTC
>TRBJ1-5|18|TRBV27|TRBD1
CASSLYLQGASGNQPQHF
TGTGCCAGCAGTTTATATTTACAGGGGGCCTCGGGCAATCAGCCCCAGCATTTT
>TRBJ1-1|12|TRBV11-3|NA
CASSLTGTEAFF
TGTGCCAGCAGCTTAACAGGGACTGAAGCTTTCTTT
>TRBJ2-2|17|TRBV19|TRBD1
CASSPTGQAIHRGELFF
TGTGCCAGTAGTCCCACAGGACAGGCGATTCACCGAGGGGAGCTGTTTTTT
>TRBJ1-3|13|TRBV6-6|NA
CASSYSGSNTIYF
TGTGCCAGCAGTTACTCGGGCAGCAACACCATATATTTT